The sequence of this T cell receptor (beta chain) was determined in a study of T cell repertoires in cytomegalovirus infection. For the study at large: CMV epitopes that were recently identified and HLA-C-restricted were used alongside well-studied HLA-B-restricted ones. An indication of both CMV infection and matching HLA type came from public TCR beta signatures.

Study observations and caveats: It was HLA-C-restricted CMV-specific TCR beta clonotypes that dominated the response ex vivo.

Of note for this clonotype: Its specificity is unknown.

TCRdb re-derived calls from the reads in MiXCR, one entry per CDR3 protein. The repertoire has 830,000 or so distinct CDR3 sequences, about 33% of them found once; the top ten carry roughly 12%. Trimming pared 0 bases from V and 4 bases from J, leaving 18 bases between. CDR1 SGDLS and CDR2 YYNGEE come from the germline V gene. The CDR3 length is 17 residues. The clonotype was recovered from a human donor in good health (CMV status not recorded). Some clones in this sample may be carry-over from other donors' samples. V gene TRBV9 combines with J gene TRBJ2-3; D remains unclear. The sequences come from cultured CD8+ T cells from PBMCs, collected from culture after CMV antigen stimulation. CDR3 in DNA: TGTGCCAGCAGCGTAGGGGGATACGGGCTAGTAGCAGATACGCAGTATTTT. The encoded protein is CASSVGGYGLVADTQYF.